This T cell receptor (beta chain) was sequenced during a study of blood T cell repertoires in COVID-19. In the study overall: COVID-19 samples collected from the United States, Italy and Spain covered acute and convalescent phases.

Sequencing was performed with immunoSEQ multiplex PCR; in TCRdb, only in-frame clones are kept and a portion is missing. The data contain fewer than 60,000 clones, around 92% of them seen just once; the ten biggest clones take up roughly 10%. The CDR3 loop spans 23 amino acids. This TCR derives from a man at least 80 years old with active or convalescent COVID-19. The gene calls are TRBV12-1 and TRBJ2-1; TRBD1 was called by the table and not checked on the DNA. TRBV12-1 is classified as a pseudogene. The sample comprised peripheral blood. As DNA, the CDR3 is TGTGCCAGCAGCTTTGCCGGTAGGACAGCTTCAGGCCCCTTCGGTCGATTCTACAATGAGCAGTTCTTC. Its protein is CASSFAGRTASGPFGRFYNEQFF.